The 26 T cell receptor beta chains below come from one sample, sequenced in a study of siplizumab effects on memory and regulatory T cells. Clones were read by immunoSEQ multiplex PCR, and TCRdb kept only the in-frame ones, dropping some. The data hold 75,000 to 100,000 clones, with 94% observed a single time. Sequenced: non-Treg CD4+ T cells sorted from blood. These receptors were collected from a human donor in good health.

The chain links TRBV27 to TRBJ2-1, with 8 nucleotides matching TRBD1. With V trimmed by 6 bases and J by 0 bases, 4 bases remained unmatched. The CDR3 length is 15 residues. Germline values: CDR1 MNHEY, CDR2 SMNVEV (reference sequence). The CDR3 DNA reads TGTGCCAGCAGGACGGACAGGGTCTCCTACAATGAGCAGTTCTTC. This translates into CASRTDRVSYNEQFF.

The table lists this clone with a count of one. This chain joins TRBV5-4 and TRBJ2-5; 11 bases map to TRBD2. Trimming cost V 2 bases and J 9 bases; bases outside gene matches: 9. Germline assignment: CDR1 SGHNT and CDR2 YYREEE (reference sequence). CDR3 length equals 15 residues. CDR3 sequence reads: CASSLPGTSGEAQYF. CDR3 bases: TGTGCCAGCAGCTTACCGGGGACTAGCGGCGAGGCCCAGTACTTC. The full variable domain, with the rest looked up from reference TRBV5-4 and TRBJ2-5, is ETGVTQSPTHLIKTRGQQVTLRCSSQSGHNTVSWYQQALGQGPQFIFQYYREEENGRGNFPPRFSGLQFPNYSSELNVNALELDDSALYLCASSLPGTSGEAQYFGPGTRLLVL.

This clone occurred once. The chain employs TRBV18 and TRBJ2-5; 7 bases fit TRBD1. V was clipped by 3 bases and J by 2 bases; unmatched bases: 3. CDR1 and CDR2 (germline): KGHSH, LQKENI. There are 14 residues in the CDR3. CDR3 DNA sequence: TGTGCCAGCTCACCGACAGGGACGCAAGAGACCCAGTACTTC. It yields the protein CASSPTGTQETQYF.

The chain's CDR3 is CASSQEEGVADTQYF. The CDR3 DNA follows: TGTGCCAGCAGCCAAGAAGAGGGGGTCGCAGATACGCAGTATTTT. This chain connects TRBV4-2 to TRBJ2-3; weak D call: TRBD1 (6 bases). CDR3 length: 15 residues. Germline lookup yields CDR1 LGHNA and CDR2 YNFKEQ. V lost 0 bases, J lost 4 bases, and 11 bases lay in between.

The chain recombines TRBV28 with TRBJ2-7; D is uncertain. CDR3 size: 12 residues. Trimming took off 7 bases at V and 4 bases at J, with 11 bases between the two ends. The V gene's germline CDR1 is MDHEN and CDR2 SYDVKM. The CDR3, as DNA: TGTGCCAGCATGCGGTCCACATACGAGCAGTACTTC. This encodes CASMRSTYEQYF. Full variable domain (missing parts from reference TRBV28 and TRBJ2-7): DVKVTQSSRYLVKRTGEKVFLECVQDMDHENMFWYRQDPGLGLRLIYFSYDVKMKEKGDIPEGYSVSREKKERFSLILESASTNQTSMYLCASMRSTYEQYFGPGTRLTVT.

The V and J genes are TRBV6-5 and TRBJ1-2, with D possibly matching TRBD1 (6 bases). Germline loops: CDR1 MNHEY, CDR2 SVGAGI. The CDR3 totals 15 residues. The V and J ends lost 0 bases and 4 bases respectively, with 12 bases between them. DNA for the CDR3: TGTGCCAGCAGTTACTCGAAGCAGGGGAGCTATGGCTACACCTTC. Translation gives CASSYSKQGSYGYTF.

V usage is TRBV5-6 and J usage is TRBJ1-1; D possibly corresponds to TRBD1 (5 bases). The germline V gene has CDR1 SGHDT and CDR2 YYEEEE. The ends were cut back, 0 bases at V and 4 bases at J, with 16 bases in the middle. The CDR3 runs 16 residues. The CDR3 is CASSLAGLGEGTEAFF. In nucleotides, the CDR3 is TGTGCCAGCAGCTTGGCCGGTTTGGGGGAGGGCACTGAAGCTTTCTTT.

The CDR3 here is CASSLTLAEQFF. CDR3 nucleotides: TGTGCCAGCAGCTTGACCCTTGCTGAGCAGTTCTTC. The V and J genes are TRBV5-4 and TRBJ2-1; D is unclear. Germline CDR1 and CDR2: SGHNT and YYREEE (reference sequence). The CDR3 has 12 residues. V lost 1 base and J lost 9, with 8 bases in between.

The CDR3 loop reads CASSLVRDRQFF. DNA for the CDR3: TGTGCCAGCAGCTTAGTAAGGGACAGGCAGTTCTTC. V is TRBV7-6 and J is TRBJ2-1; 7 bases are a match to TRBD1. CDR3 length: 12 amino acids. The J segment lost 12 bases and the V segment lost 1 base, leaving 3 bases of the junction unmatched. The V gene's germline CDR1 is SGHVS and CDR2 FNYEAQ.

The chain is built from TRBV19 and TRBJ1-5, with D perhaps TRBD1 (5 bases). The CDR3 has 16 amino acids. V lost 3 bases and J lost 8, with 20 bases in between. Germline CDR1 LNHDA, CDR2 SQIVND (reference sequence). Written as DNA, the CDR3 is TGTGCCAGTAGTATTTTAGGTCAGGGAGGAAGGAAGCCCCAGCATTTT. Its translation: CASSILGQGGRKPQHF.

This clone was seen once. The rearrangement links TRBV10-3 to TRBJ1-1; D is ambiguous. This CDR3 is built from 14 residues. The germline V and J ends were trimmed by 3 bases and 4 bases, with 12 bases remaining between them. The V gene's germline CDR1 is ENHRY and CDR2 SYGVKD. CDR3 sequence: CAISESGRSTEAFF. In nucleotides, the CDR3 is TGTGCCATCAGTGAATCGGGCAGGAGCACTGAAGCTTTCTTT.

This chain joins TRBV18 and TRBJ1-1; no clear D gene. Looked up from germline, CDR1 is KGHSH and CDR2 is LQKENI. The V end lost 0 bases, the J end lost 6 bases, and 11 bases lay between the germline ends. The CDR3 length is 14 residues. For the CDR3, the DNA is TGTGCCAGCTCACCACCGTGGGATGGGGCTGAAGCTTTCTTT. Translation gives CASSPPWDGAEAFF.

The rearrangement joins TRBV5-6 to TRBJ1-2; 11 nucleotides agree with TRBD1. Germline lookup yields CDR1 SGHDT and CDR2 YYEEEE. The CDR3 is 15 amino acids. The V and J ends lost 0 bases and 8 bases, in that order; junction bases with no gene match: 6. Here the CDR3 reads CASSLVGQGARGYTF. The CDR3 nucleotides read TGTGCCAGCAGCTTGGTTGGACAGGGGGCGAGAGGCTACACCTTC. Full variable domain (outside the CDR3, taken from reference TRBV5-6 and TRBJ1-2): DAGVTQSPTHLIKTRGQQVTLRCSPKSGHDTVSWYQQALGQGPQFIFQYYEEEERQRGNFPDRFSGHQFPNYSSELNVNALLLGDSALYLCASSLVGQGARGYTFGSGTRLTVV.

The CDR3 nucleotides read TGCGCCAGCAGCTCTGGGGAGGGCAATGGCTACACCTTC. Translation: CASSSGEGNGYTF. This rearrangement joins TRBV5-1 to TRBJ1-2; no reliable D call. The CDR3 is made up of 13 amino acids. V was pared by 3 bases and J by 6 bases, with 12 bases between. Germline lookup yields CDR1 SGHRS and CDR2 YFSETQ.

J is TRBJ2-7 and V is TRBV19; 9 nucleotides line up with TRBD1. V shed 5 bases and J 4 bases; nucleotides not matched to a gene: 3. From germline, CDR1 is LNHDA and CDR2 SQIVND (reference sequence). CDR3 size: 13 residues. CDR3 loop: CASSQQGAYEQYF. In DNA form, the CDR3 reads TGTGCCAGTAGTCAACAGGGGGCGTACGAGCAGTACTTC. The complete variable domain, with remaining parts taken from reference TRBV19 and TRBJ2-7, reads DGGITQSPKYLFRKEGQNVTLSCEQNLNHDAMYWYRQDPGQGLRLIYYSQIVNDFQKGDIAEGYSVSREKKESFPLTVTSAQKNPTAFYLCASSQQGAYEQYFGPGTRLTVT.

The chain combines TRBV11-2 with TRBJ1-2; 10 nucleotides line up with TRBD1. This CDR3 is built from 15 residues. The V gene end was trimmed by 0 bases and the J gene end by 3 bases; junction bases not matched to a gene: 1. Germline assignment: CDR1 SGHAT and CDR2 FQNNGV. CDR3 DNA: TGTGCCAGCAGCTTAGAGGGGACAGGGGACTATGGCTACACCTTC. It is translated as CASSLEGTGDYGYTF.

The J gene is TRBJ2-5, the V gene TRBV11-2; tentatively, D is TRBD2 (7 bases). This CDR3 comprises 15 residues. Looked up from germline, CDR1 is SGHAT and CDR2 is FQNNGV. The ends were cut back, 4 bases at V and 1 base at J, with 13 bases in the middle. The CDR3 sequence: CASSSPGGPQETQYF. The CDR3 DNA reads TGTGCCAGCAGCTCACCCGGGGGGCCCCAAGAGACCCAGTACTTC.

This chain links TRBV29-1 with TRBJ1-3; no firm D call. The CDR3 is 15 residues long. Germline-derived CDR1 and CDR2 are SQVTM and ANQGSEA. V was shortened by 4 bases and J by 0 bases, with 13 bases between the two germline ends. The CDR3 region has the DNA TGCAGCGTTGCTACCGGGAGCCGCTCTGGAAACACCATATATTTT. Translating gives CSVATGSRSGNTIYF.

In DNA, the CDR3 is TGTGCCAGCAGCTTAGGACTAGCGGAACCCTACGAGCAGTACTTC. Translating gives CASSLGLAEPYEQYF. The V and J genes are TRBV5-4 and TRBJ2-7, with 10 bases matching TRBD2. V lost 2 bases and J lost 2; bases outside the gene matches: 4. CDR1 is SGHNT, CDR2 YYREEE, per germline (reference sequence). There are 15 residues in the CDR3.

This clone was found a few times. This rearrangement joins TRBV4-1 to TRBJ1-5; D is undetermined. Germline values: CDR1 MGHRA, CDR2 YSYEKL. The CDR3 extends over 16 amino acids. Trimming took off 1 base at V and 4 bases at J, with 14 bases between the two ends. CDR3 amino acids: CASSQGRAAGNQPQHF. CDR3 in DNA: TGCGCCAGCAGCCAAGGGCGGGCGGCGGGGAATCAGCCCCAGCATTTT.

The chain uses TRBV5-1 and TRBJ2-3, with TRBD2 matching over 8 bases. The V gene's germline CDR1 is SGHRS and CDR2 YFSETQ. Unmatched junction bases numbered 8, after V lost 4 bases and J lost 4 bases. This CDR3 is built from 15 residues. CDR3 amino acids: CASSVGTSGSDTQYF. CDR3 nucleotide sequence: TGCGCCAGCAGCGTAGGTACTAGCGGATCAGATACGCAGTATTTT.

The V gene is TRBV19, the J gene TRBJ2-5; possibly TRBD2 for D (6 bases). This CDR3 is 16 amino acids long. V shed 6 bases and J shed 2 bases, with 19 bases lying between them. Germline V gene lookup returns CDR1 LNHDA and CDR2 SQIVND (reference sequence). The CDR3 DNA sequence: TGTGCCAGTAGGAGGAGGGGCAGGGCCTCACAAGAGACCCAGTACTTC. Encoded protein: CASRRRGRASQETQYF.

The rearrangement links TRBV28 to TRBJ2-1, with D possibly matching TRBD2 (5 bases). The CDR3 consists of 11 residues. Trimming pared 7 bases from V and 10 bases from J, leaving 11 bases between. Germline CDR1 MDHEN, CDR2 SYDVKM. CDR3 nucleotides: TGTGCCAGCACCAGAAGCGGAGAGCAGTTCTTC. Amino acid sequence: CASTRSGEQFF.

The CDR3 here is CASSLGQGIGEQYF. CDR3 coding DNA: TGTGCCAGCAGCCTCGGACAGGGGATCGGCGAGCAGTACTTC. This sequence joins TRBV11-2 and TRBJ2-7, with TRBD1 matching over 9 bases. There are 14 residues in the CDR3. Germline CDR1 and CDR2: SGHAT and FQNNGV. V was clipped by 5 bases and J by 6 bases; unmatched bases: 8. Using reference TRBV11-2 and TRBJ2-7 for the parts outside the CDR3, the full variable domain is EAGVAQSPRYKIIEKRQSVAFWCNPISGHATLYWYQQILGQGPKLLIQFQNNGVVDDSQLPKDRFSAERLKGVDSTLKIQPAKLEDSAVYLCASSLGQGIGEQYFGPGTRLTVT.

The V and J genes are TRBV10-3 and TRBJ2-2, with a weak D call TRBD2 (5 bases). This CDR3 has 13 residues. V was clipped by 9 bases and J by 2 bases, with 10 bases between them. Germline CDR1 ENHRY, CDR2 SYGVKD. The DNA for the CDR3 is TGTGCCATTAGCGTGGGAAACACCGGGGAGCTGTTTTTT. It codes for CAISVGNTGELFF.

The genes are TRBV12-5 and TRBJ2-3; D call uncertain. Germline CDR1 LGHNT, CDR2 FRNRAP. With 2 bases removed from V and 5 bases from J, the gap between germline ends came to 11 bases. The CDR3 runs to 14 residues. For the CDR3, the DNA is TGTGCTAGTGGTTTGTCCCGGGTTGGAGATACGCAGTATTTT. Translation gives CASGLSRVGDTQYF.